This passage covers 17 T cell receptor beta chains from one sample sequenced in a study of sequential checkpoint blockade in melanoma. Treatment: randomized to nivolumab then ipilimumab (arm A) or the reverse (arm B). Libraries were prepared by immunoSEQ multiplex PCR; TCRdb keeps only in-frame clonotypes and omits some of them. The sample contains around 16,000 clones, around 94% of which appear only once. This material consisted of CD8+ T cells sorted from blood (inferred from file names), taken from a patient given nivolumab and ipilimumab in sequence. The receptors shown here come from a human donor with melanoma.

The gene calls are TRBV20-1 and TRBJ2-7; tentatively, D is TRBD1 (6 bases). Per germline, CDR1 DFQATT and CDR2 SNEGSKA (reference sequence). The CDR3 has 11 amino acids. Trimming took off 6 bases at V and 5 bases at J, with 11 bases between the two ends. The CDR3 nucleotides read TGCAGTGCCTCGGACAGAAACGAGCAGTACTTC. It yields the protein CSASDRNEQYF.

This rearrangement joins TRBV14 to TRBJ2-1, with 8 positions matching TRBD2. From germline, CDR1 is SGHDN and CDR2 FVKESK. CDR3 length: 15 amino acids. After removal of 2 bases from V and 7 bases from J, the junction contained 7 bases not matched to a gene. The CDR3: CASSQYRSGENEQFF. DNA of the CDR3: TGTGCCAGCAGCCAATATCGTAGCGGGGAAAATGAGCAGTTCTTC.

The chain recombines TRBV6-6 with TRBJ1-5, with 7 bases fitting TRBD1. Trimming at V came to 5 bases and at J to 1 base, leaving 8 bases not matched to a gene. Germline V gives CDR1 MNHNY, CDR2 SVGAGI (reference sequence). The CDR3 has 16 amino acids. This CDR3 is CASSLLRQGSNQPQHF. The CDR3 DNA follows: TGTGCCAGCAGTCTACTCCGACAGGGAAGCAATCAGCCCCAGCATTTT.

The CDR3 nucleotides are TGTGCCAGCAGCTTAGATCCAGCGGGAGGTTTCTCCTACGAGCAGTACTTC. Its translation: CASSLDPAGGFSYEQYF. V is TRBV11-2 and J is TRBJ2-7; 9 bases line up with TRBD2. Germline V CDR1 and CDR2: SGHAT, FQNNGV. V shed 0 bases, J shed 0 bases, and the junction held 6 bases outside the gene matches. The CDR3 totals 17 residues.

The rearrangement links TRBV6-6 to TRBJ1-2; D is ambiguous. This CDR3 spans 14 amino acids. Trimming shortened V by 2 bases and J by 6 bases, and 13 bases separated the two germline ends. The germline CDR1 and CDR2 sequences are MNHNY and SVGAGI (reference sequence). The chain's CDR3 is CASSYANPLDGYTF. In nucleotides, the CDR3 is TGTGCCAGCAGTTACGCGAATCCCTTAGATGGCTACACCTTC.

With respect to this clone: At one end, the junction sequence differs from germline, possibly due to a read error. The J gene is TRBJ1-2, the V gene TRBV11-3; D ambiguous. Germline V CDR1 and CDR2: SGHNT, YENEEA. The CDR3 loop spans 13 amino acids. The CDR3, as DNA: TGTGCCAGCAGCTTAGATTCAACTGCGGGCTCCTTCTTC. Residues: CASSLDSTAGSFF.

This clone was counted a single time. The gene calls are TRBV9 and TRBJ1-1, with D tentatively TRBD1 (6 bases). The V gene lost 2 bases and the J gene lost 3 bases, with 14 bases spanning the gap. In germline, CDR1 is SGDLS, CDR2 YYNGEE. CDR3 size: 15 residues. The CDR3, as DNA: TGTGCCAGCAGCGTCAATGGGGGGGGCCACACTGAAGCTTTCTTT. This codes for CASSVNGGGHTEAFF.

The genes are TRBV28 and TRBJ2-1; 12 bases are a match to TRBD2. The CDR3 loop spans 19 amino acids. V gave up 3 bases and J gave up 4 bases; unmatched junction bases: 13. The V gene's germline CDR1 is MDHEN and CDR2 SYDVKM. The CDR3 sequence is CASSFGRLAGGLQYNEQFF. In DNA form, the CDR3 reads TGTGCCAGCAGTTTTGGTCGGCTAGCGGGGGGGCTCCAGTACAATGAGCAGTTCTTC.

J is TRBJ1-3 and V is TRBV27; D possibly corresponds to TRBD1 (6 bases). Looked up from germline, CDR1 is MNHEY and CDR2 is SMNVEV (reference sequence). V lost 4 bases and J lost 3, with 16 bases in between. The CDR3 is 16 residues long. The CDR3 DNA sequence: TGTGCCAGCAGTTCGACAGGCAATATAGTTGGAAACACCATATATTTT. Residues: CASSSTGNIVGNTIYF.

V is TRBV7-9 and J is TRBJ2-7; 9 positions agree with TRBD2. Trimming at V came to 5 bases and at J to 2 bases, leaving 10 bases not matched to a gene. The CDR3 contains 16 residues. Germline CDR1 SEHNR, CDR2 FQNEAQ (reference sequence). The CDR3 protein is CASSRGGLARTYEQYF. The CDR3, as DNA: TGTGCCAGCAGCCGAGGGGGACTAGCTCGGACCTACGAGCAGTACTTC.

The gene calls are TRBV7-2 and TRBJ2-7; D gene uncertain. V was clipped by 3 bases and J by 3 bases, with 9 bases between them. The CDR3 consists of 13 residues. Per germline, CDR1 SGHTA and CDR2 FQGNSA. The CDR3 nucleotides are TGTGCCAGCAGCTTCCAGTATTTCTACGAGCAGTACTTC. Translation: CASSFQYFYEQYF.

The V call is TRBV6-6, the J call TRBJ2-1; tentatively, D is TRBD2 (6 bases). V lost 6 bases and J lost 3, with 15 bases in between. The CDR3 is 15 amino acids. Germline V gene lookup returns CDR1 MNHNY and CDR2 SVGAGI (reference sequence). The CDR3 loop is CASSPFAGSYNEQFF. As DNA, the CDR3 is TGTGCCAGCAGCCCCTTCGCGGGGAGCTACAATGAGCAGTTCTTC.

This rearrangement joins TRBV15 to TRBJ1-2; tentatively, D is TRBD1 (5 bases). With 5 bases removed from V and 4 bases from J, the gap between germline ends came to 8 bases. CDR1 and CDR2 (germline): LNHNV, YYDKDF (reference sequence). There are 12 residues in the CDR3. The CDR3 reads CATSGDSYGYTF. In nucleotides, the CDR3 is TGTGCCACCAGCGGTGACAGCTATGGCTACACCTTC.

The chain uses TRBV7-2 and TRBJ2-7, with 12 bases that match TRBD2. The V and J ends lost 8 bases and 4 bases, in that order; junction bases with no gene match: 3. In germline, CDR1 is SGHTA, CDR2 FQGNSA. The CDR3 sequence is 13 residues long. CDR3 coding DNA: TGTGCCAGCGGGACTAGCGGGCCTTACGAGCAGTACTTC. Translating it yields CASGTSGPYEQYF.

CDR3 sequence: CAISGGGAGNTIYF. The DNA for the CDR3 is TGTGCCATCAGTGGCGGAGGCGCTGGAAACACCATATATTTT. The gene calls are TRBV10-3 and TRBJ1-3; D ambiguous. The V end was cut by 4 bases, the J end by 2 bases, with 9 bases between. The V gene's germline CDR1 is ENHRY and CDR2 SYGVKD. CDR3 length: 14 residues.

In DNA, the CDR3 is TGTGCCAGCAGCCTAGCCGTCAATCAGCCCCAGCATTTT. It codes for CASSLAVNQPQHF. The rearrangement joins TRBV27 to TRBJ1-5; no firm D call. Trimming cost V 6 bases and J 3 bases, with 9 bases left between them. This CDR3 comprises 13 residues. Germline values: CDR1 MNHEY, CDR2 SMNVEV (reference sequence).

This chain joins TRBV7-2 and TRBJ2-7; 8 bases align to TRBD2. The V gene end was trimmed by 5 bases and the J gene end by 6 bases; junction bases not matched to a gene: 6. The CDR3 loop spans 13 amino acids. Germline values: CDR1 SGHTA, CDR2 FQGNSA. CDR3: CASSHISGAEQYV. CDR3 DNA sequence: TGTGCCAGCAGCCACATTAGCGGGGCCGAGCAGTACGTC.